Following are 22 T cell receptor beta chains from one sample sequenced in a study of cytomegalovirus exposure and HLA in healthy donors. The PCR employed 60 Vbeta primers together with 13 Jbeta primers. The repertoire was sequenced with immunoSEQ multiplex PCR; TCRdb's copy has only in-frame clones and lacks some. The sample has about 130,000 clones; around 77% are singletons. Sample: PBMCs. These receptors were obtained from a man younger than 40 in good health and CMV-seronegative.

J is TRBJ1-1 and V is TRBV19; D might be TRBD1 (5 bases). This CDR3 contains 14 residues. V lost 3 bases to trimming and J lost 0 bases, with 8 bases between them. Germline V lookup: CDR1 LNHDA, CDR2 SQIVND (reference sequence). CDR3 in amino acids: CASSMTDMNTEAFF. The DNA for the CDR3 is TGTGCCAGTAGTATGACGGACATGAACACTGAAGCTTTCTTT.

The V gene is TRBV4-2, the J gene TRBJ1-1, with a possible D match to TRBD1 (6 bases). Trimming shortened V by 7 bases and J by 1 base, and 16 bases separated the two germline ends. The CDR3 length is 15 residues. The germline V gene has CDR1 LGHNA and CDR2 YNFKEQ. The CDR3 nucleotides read TGTGCCAGCAACACACTCGACAGGAGGAACACTGAAGCTTTCTTT. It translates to CASNTLDRRNTEAFF.

CDR3 DNA sequence: TGTGCCAGTAGTATCTCCGGACAGGGAGTCTCTGGAAACACCATATATTTT. This gives the protein CASSISGQGVSGNTIYF. The genes are TRBV19 and TRBJ1-3, with 8 bases identical to TRBD1. The trim removed 3 bases at V and 0 bases at J, leaving 7 bases unmatched. The V gene's germline CDR1 is LNHDA and CDR2 SQIVND (reference sequence). This CDR3 region has 17 residues.

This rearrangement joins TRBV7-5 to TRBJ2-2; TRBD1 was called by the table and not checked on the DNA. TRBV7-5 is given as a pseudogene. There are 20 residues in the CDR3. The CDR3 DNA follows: TGTGCCAGAAAAAGAGCAGGGAAAGCCTATCCCCCGATAACCCTCGGGGAGCTGTTTTTT. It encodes CARKRAGKAYPPITLGELFF.

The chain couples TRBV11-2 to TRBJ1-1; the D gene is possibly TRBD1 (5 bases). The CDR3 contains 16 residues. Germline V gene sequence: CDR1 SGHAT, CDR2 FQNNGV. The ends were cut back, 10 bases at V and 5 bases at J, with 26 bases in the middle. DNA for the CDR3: TGTGCCACCCTGGGGCGGTCTTCGGCGGCAAGAACTGAAGCTTTCTTT. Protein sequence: CATLGRSSAARTEAFF.

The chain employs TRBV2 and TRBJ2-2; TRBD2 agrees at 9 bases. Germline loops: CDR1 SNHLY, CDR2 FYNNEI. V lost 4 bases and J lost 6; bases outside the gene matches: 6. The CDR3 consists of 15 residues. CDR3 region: CASSALAGRAGELFF. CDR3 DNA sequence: TGTGCCAGCAGTGCCCTAGCGGGAAGGGCCGGGGAGCTGTTTTTT.

CDR3 nucleotides: TGCGCCAGCAGTGCTTTTCTTCTAGCGGGAAGCACAGATACGCAGTATTTT. Its translation is CASSAFLLAGSTDTQYF. V and J are TRBV10-1 and TRBJ2-3; TRBD2 aligns across 9 bases. This CDR3 contains 17 residues. The germline V gene has CDR1 WNHNN and CDR2 SYGVQD (reference sequence). The ends lost 4 bases at V and 0 bases at J; junction bases unmatched: 8.

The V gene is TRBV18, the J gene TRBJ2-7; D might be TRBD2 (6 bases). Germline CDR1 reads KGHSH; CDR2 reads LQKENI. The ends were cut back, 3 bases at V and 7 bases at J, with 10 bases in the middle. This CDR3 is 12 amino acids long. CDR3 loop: CASSPGGLEQYF. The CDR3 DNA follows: TGTGCCAGCTCACCCGGGGGTCTGGAGCAGTACTTC.

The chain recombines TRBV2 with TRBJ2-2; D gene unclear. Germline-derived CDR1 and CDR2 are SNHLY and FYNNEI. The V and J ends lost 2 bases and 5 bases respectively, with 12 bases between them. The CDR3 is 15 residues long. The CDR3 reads CASSENWAITGELFF. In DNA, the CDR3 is TGTGCCAGCAGTGAAAATTGGGCCATTACCGGGGAGCTGTTTTTT.

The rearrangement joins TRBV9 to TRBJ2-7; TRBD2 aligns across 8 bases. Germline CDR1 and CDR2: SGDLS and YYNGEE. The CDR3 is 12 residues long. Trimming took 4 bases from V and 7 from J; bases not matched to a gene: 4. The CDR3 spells CASSSTGGEQYF. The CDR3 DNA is TGTGCCAGCAGCTCCACGGGGGGGGAGCAGTACTTC.

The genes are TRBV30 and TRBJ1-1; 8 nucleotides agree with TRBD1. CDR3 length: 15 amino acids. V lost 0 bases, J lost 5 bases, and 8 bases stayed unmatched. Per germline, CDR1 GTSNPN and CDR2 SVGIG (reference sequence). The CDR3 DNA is TGTGCCTGGAGTGTAGGTGCAGGGGGCGATACTGAAGCTTTCTTT. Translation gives CAWSVGAGGDTEAFF.

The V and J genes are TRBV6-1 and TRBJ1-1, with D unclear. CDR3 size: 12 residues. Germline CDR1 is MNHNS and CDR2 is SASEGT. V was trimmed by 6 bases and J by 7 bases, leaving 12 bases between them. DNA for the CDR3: TGTGCCAGCAGGGAGATTCAGTATGAAGCTTTCTTT. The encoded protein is CASREIQYEAFF.

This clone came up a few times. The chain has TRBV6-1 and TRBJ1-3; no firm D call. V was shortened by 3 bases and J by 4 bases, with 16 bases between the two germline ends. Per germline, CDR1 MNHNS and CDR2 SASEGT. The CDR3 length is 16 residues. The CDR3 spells CASSERAAGPGNTIYF. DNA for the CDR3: TGTGCCAGCAGTGAGCGGGCGGCCGGGCCGGGAAACACCATATATTTT.

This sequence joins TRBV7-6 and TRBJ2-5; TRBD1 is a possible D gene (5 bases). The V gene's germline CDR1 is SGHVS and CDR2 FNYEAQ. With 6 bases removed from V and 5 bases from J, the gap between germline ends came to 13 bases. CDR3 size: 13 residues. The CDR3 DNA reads TGTGCCAGCAGTCCCAGGGTAGAGGAGACCCAGTACTTC. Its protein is CASSPRVEETQYF.

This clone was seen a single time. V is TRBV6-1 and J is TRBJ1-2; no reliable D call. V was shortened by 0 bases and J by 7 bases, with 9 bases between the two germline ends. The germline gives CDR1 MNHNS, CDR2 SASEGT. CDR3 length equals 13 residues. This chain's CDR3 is CASSEAEAGGYTF. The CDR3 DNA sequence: TGTGCCAGCAGTGAAGCGGAGGCGGGTGGCTACACCTTC.

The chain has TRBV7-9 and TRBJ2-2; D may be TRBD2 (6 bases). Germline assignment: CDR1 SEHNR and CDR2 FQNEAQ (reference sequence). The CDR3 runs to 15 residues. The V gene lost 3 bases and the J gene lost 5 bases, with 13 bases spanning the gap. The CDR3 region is CASSFWGLSTGELFF. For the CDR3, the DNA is TGTGCCAGCAGCTTTTGGGGACTCTCGACCGGGGAGCTGTTTTTT.

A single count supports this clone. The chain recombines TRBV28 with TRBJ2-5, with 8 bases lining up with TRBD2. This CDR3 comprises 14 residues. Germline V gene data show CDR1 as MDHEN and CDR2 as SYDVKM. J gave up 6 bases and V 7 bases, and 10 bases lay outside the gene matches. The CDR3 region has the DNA TGTGCCAGCACCCAAACGGGAGGGACTCAGACCCAGTACTTC. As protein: CASTQTGGTQTQYF.

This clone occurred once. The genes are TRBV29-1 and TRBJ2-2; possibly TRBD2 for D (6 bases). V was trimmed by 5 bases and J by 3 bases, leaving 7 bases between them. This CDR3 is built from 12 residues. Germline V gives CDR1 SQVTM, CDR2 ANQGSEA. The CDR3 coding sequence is TGCAGCGTTTGGGAGGACACCGGGGAGCTGTTTTTT. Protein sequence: CSVWEDTGELFF.

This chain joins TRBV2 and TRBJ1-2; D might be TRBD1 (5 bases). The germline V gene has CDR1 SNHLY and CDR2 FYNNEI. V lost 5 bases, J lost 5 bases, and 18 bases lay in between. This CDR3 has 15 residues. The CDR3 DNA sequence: TGTGCCAGCAGTTACCGGGCGGGGCTTTCGTATGGCTACACCTTC. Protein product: CASSYRAGLSYGYTF.

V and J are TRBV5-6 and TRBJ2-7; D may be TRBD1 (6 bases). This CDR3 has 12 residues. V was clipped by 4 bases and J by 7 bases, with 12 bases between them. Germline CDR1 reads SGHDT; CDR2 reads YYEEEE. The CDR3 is CASSRKQGEQYF. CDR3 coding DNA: TGTGCCAGCAGCCGAAAACAGGGAGAGCAGTACTTC.

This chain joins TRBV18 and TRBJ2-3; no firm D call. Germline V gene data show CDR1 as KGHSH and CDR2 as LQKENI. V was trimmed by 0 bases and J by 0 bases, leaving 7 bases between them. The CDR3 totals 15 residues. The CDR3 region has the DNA TGTGCCAGCTCACCACCGGGCATCAGCACAGATACGCAGTATTTT. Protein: CASSPPGISTDTQYF.

The CDR3 loop is CASSALLGAYNEQFF. CDR3 in DNA: TGTGCCAGCAGCGCCCTTTTGGGAGCCTACAATGAGCAGTTCTTC. V and J are TRBV9 and TRBJ2-1, with D tentatively TRBD2 (5 bases). This CDR3 comprises 15 residues. Between the trimmed V and J ends, which lost 3 bases and 2 bases, there was a span of 12 bases. CDR1 and CDR2 from the germline V gene are SGDLS and YYNGEE.